The source of this T cell receptor (beta chain) is a study of blood T cell repertoires in COVID-19. About the study: From the United States, Italy and Spain came samples of acute and convalescent COVID-19. T cells, B-cell-depleted T cells, or PBMCs provided the cDNA or gDNA that served as material.

Germline V CDR1 and CDR2: SGHDN, FVKESK. This CDR3 is built from 13 residues. Trimming removed 4 bases at V and 4 bases at J, with 10 bases between. Per the study methods: Reference gene primer amplification gave nucleated cell count estimates. Sequenced by immunoSEQ multiplex PCR; TCRdb stores in-frame clones only, minus some. The DNA gave D and trimming, while V, J and clone size come from that table. The sample lists 100,000 to 130,000 clones, 88% occurring once. The TCR sequence derives from a human donor in a cohort sampled during active COVID-19. Sequencing input: peripheral blood. The J gene is TRBJ1-2, the V gene TRBV14; D may be TRBD1 (5 bases). The CDR3 protein is CASSPTALYGYTF. CDR3 DNA: TGTGCCAGCAGCCCGACAGCACTCTATGGCTACACCTTC.